This is a list of T cell receptor beta chains from one sample in a study of blood T cell repertoires in COVID-19. Assay: immunoSEQ multiplex PCR; the TCRdb copy retains only in-frame clones and omits some. The sample carries approximately 300,000 clones, 90% to 95% recorded once. Input material: PBMCs or T cells enriched from blood (not recorded which). These receptors came from a woman in her twenties or thirties who had been exposed to COVID-19. Each CDR3 is given with its conserved first and last residue. D genes are given only for firm matches. Some rows mark clone size as missing; the rest say once, few, many or name a class of expanded clone.

V gene: TRBV5-1
J gene: TRBJ1-2
D gene: TRBD1
clone size: NA
CDR3 DNA: TGCGCCAGCAAGTGGACAGGGGGCAACTATGGCTACACCTTC
CDR3 protein: CASKWTGGNYGYTF

V gene: TRBV7-8
J gene: TRBJ2-7
D gene: TRBD2
clone size: NA
CDR3 DNA: TGTGCCAGCACCGTAAGGGGGCTAGCGGGGTACCACGAGCAGTACTTC
CDR3 protein: CASTVRGLAGYHEQYF

V gene: TRBV7-9
J gene: TRBJ1-5
D gene: NA
clone size: NA
CDR3 DNA: TGTGCCAGCAGCATCGGGGATCAGCCCCAGCATTTT
CDR3 protein: CASSIGDQPQHF

V gene: TRBV6-1
J gene: TRBJ1-1
D gene: TRBD1
clone size: NA
CDR3 DNA: TGTGCCAGCAGTGAACGGACAGGGGCCCTTAACACTGAAGCTTTCTTT
CDR3 protein: CASSERTGALNTEAFF

V gene: TRBV5-1
J gene: TRBJ1-1
D gene: TRBD1
clone size: NA
CDR3 DNA: TGCGCCAGCAGCTATCAACAGGGGGCAGGTACTGAAGCTTTCTTT
CDR3 protein: CASSYQQGAGTEAFF

V gene: TRBV7-9
J gene: TRBJ2-7
D gene: NA
clone size: once
CDR3 DNA: TGTGCCAGCAGCTTAAGTGAGACCTACGAGCAGTACTTC
CDR3 protein: CASSLSETYEQYF

V gene: TRBV19
J gene: TRBJ1-3
D gene: TRBD1
clone size: NA
CDR3 DNA: TGTGCCAGTAGTATAAGGGGACAGGGAAGAGTTGGTGGAAACACCATATATTTT
CDR3 protein: CASSIRGQGRVGGNTIYF

V gene: TRBV5-1
J gene: TRBJ1-3
D gene: NA
clone size: NA
CDR3 DNA: TGCGCCAGCAGACCTGACAGTATCTCTGGAAACACCATATATTTT
CDR3 protein: CASRPDSISGNTIYF

V gene: TRBV5-6
J gene: TRBJ1-1
D gene: NA
clone size: NA
CDR3 DNA: TGTGCCAGCAGCTTACTAGATTGGCAGGACGAAGCTTTCTTT
CDR3 protein: CASSLLDWQDEAFF

V gene: TRBV7-6
J gene: TRBJ2-1
D gene: NA
clone size: NA
CDR3 DNA: TGTGCCAGCAGAGAGAGGGAAAGCTCCTACAATGAGCAGTTCTTC
CDR3 protein: CASRERESSYNEQFF

V gene: TRBV3-1/TRBV3-2
J gene: TRBJ2-1
D gene: TRBD2
clone size: NA
CDR3 DNA: TGTGCCAGCAGCCAAGAAAGACTAGCGGGGGGCAATGAGCAGTTCTTC
CDR3 protein: CASSQERLAGGNEQFF